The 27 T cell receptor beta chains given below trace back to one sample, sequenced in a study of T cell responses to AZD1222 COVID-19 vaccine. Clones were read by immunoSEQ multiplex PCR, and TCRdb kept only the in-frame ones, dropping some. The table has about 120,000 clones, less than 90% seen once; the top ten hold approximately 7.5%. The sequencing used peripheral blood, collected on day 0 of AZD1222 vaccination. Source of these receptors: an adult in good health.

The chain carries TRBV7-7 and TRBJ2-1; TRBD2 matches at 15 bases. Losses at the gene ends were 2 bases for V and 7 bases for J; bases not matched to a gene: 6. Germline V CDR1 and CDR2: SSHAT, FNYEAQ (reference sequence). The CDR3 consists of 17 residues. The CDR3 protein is CASSLNDGTSGRNEQFF. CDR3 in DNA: TGTGCCAGCAGCTTAAATGACGGGACTAGCGGGAGGAATGAGCAGTTCTTC.

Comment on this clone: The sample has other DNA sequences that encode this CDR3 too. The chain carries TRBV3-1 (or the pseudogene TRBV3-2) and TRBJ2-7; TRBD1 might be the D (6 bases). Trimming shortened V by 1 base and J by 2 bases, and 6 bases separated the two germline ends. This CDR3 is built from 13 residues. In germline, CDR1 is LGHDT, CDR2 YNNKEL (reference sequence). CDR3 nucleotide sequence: TGTGCCAGCAGCCAAGGGGGGCCCTACGAGCAGTACTTC. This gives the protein CASSQGGPYEQYF.

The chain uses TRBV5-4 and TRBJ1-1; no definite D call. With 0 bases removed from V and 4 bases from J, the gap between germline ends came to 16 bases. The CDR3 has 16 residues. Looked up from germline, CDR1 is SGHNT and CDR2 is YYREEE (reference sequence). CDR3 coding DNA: TGTGCCAGCAGCTTGGTTCCCGCCAGAGTACGCACTGAAGCTTTCTTT. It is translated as CASSLVPARVRTEAFF.

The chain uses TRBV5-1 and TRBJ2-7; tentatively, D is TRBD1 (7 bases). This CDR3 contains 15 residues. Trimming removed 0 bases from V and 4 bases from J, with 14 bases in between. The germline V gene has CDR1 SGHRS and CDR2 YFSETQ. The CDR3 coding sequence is TGCGCCAGCAGCTTGGCCGGGGCAGGGGGGTACGAGCAGTACTTC. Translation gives CASSLAGAGGYEQYF.

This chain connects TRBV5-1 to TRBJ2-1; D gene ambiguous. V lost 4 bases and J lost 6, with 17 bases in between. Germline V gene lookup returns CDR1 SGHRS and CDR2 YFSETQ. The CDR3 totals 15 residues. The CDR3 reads CASSTQAVVGNEQFF. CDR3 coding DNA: TGCGCCAGCAGCACCCAGGCGGTTGTGGGCAATGAGCAGTTCTTC.

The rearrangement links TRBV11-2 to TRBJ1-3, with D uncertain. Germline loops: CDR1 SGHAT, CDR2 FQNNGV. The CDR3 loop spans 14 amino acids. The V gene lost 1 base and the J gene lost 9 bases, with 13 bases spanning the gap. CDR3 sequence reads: CASSLGGFVGTIYF. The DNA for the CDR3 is TGTGCCAGCAGCTTAGGAGGGTTTGTGGGCACCATATATTTT.

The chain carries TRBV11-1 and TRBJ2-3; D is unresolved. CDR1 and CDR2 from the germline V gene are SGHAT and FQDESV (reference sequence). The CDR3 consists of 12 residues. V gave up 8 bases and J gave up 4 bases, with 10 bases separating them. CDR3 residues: CASPDASDTQYF. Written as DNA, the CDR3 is TGTGCCAGCCCGGACGCCTCAGATACGCAGTATTTT. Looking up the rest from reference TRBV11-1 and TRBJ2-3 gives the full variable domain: EAEVAQSPRYKITEKSQAVAFWCDPISGHATLYWYRQILGQGPELLVQFQDESVVDDSQLPKDRFSAERLKGVDSTLKIQPAELGDSAMYLCASPDASDTQYFGPGTRLTVL.

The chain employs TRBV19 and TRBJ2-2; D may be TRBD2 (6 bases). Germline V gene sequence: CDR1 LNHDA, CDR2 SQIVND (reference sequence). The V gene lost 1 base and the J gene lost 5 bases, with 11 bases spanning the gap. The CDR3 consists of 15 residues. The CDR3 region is CASSIVGGATGELFF. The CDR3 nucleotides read TGTGCCAGTAGTATAGTTGGAGGGGCGACCGGGGAGCTGTTTTTT.

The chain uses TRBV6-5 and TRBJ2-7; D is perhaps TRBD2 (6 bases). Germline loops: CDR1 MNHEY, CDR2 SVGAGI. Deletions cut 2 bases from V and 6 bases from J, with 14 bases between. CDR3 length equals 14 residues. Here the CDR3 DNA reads TGTGCCAGCAGTTACAACGACCCCGGGGGCGAGCAGTACTTC. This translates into CASSYNDPGGEQYF.

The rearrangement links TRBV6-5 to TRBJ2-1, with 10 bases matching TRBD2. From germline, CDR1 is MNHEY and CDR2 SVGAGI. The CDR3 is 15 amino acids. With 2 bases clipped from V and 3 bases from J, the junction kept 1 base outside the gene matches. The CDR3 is CASSYGLADYNEQFF. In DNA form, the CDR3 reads TGTGCCAGCAGTTACGGACTAGCGGACTACAATGAGCAGTTCTTC.

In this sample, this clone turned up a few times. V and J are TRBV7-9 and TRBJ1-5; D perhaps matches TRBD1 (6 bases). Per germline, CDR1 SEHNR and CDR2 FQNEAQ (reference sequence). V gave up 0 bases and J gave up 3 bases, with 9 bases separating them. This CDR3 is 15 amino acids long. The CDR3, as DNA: TGTGCCAGCAGCTTAGCGGGGGCCTACAATCAGCCCCAGCATTTT. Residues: CASSLAGAYNQPQHF.

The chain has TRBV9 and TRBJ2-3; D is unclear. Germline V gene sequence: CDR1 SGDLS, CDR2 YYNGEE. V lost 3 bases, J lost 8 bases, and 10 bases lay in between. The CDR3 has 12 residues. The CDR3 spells CASSADVSTQYF. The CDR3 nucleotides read TGTGCCAGCAGCGCAGACGTTAGTACGCAGTATTTT.

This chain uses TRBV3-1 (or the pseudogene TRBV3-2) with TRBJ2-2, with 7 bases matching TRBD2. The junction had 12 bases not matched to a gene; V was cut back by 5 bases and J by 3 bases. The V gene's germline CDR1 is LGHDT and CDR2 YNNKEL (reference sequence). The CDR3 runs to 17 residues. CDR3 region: CASSSKSLAGDTGELFF. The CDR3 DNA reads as TGTGCCAGCAGCTCCAAGAGCTTGGCGGGGGACACCGGGGAGCTGTTTTTT.

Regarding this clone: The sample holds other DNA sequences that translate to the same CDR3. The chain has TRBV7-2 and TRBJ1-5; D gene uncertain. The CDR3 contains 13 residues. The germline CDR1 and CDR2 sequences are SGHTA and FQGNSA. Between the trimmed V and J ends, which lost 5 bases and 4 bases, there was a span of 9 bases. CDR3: CASSPDGNQPQHF. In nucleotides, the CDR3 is TGTGCCAGCAGCCCGGACGGAAATCAGCCCCAGCATTTT.

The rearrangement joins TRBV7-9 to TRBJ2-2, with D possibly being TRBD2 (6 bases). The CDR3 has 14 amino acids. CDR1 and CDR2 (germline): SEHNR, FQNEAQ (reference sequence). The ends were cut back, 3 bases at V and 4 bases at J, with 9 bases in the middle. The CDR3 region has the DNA TGTGCCAGCAGCTTCCAGGGAGGCACCGGGGAGCTGTTTTTT. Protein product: CASSFQGGTGELFF.

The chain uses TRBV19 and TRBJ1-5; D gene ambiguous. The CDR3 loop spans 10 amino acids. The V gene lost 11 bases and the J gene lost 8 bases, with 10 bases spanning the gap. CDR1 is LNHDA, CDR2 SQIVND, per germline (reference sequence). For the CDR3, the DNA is TGTGCCGCGTTGGTAAAGCCCCAGCATTTT. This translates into CAALVKPQHF.

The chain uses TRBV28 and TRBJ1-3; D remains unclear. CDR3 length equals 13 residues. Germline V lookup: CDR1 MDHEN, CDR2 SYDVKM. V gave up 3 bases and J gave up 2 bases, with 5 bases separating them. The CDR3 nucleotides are TGTGCCAGCAGTTTTCCAACTGGAAACACCATATATTTT. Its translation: CASSFPTGNTIYF.

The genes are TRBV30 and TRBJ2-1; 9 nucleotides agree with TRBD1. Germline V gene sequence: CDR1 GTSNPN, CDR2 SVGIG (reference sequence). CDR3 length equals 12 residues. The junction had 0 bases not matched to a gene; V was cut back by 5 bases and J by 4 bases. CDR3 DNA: TGTGCCTGGGGACAGGGGTACAATGAGCAGTTCTTC. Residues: CAWGQGYNEQFF.

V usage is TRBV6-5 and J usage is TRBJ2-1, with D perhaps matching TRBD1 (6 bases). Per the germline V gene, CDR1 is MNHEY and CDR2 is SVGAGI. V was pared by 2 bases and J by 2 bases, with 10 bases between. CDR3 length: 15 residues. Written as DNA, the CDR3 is TGTGCCAGCAGTTACCGGACAGCCGCCTACAATGAGCAGTTCTTC. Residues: CASSYRTAAYNEQFF.

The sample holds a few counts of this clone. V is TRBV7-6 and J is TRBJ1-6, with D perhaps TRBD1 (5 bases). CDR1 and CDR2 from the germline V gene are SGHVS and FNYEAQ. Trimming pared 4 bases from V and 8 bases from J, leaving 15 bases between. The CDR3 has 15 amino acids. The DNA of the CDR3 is TGTGCCAGCAGCTCCAGCGTCTGGGGGGATTCACCCCTCCACTTT. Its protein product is CASSSSVWGDSPLHF.

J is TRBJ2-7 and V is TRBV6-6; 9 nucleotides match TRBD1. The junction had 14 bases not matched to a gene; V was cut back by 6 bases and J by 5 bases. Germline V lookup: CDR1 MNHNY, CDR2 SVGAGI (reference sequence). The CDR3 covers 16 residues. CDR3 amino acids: CASSPHSGQGSDEQYF. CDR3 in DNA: TGTGCCAGCAGCCCGCATTCGGGACAGGGCTCGGACGAGCAGTACTTC.

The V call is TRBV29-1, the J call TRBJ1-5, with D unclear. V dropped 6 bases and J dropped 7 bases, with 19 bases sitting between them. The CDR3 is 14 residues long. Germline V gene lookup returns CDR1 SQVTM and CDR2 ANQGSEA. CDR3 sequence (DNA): TGCAGCGTCCTGACTGGGGATCGGGCCCAGCCCCAGCATTTT. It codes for CSVLTGDRAQPQHF.

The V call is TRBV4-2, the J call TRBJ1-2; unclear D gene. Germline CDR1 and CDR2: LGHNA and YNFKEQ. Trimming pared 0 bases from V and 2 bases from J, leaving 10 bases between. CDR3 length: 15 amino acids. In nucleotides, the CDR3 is TGTGCCAGCAGCCAAGAGGGTGGACGGAACTATGGCTACACCTTC. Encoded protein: CASSQEGGRNYGYTF.

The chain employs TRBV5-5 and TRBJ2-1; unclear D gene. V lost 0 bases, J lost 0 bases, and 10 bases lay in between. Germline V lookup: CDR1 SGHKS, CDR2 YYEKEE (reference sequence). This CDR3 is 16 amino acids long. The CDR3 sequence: CASSLGQHYSYNEQFF. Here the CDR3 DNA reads TGTGCCAGCAGCTTGGGCCAGCACTACTCCTACAATGAGCAGTTCTTC.

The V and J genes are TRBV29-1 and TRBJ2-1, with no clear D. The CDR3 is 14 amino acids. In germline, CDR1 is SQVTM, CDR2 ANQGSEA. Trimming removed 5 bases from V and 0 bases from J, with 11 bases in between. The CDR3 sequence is CSVRKANSYNEQFF. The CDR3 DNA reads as TGCAGCGTTCGAAAAGCGAACTCCTACAATGAGCAGTTCTTC.

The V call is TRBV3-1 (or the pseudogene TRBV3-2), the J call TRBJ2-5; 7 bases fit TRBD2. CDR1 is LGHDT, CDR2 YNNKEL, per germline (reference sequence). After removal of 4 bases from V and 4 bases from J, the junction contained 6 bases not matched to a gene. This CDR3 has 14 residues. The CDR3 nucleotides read TGTGCCAGCAGCCTTCGGACTAGTTCAGAGACCCAGTACTTC. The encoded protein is CASSLRTSSETQYF.

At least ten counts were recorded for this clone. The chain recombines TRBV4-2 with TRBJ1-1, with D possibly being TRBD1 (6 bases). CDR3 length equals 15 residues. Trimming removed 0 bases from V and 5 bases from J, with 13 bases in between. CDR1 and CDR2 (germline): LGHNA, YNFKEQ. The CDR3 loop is CASSQDPTGRTEAFF. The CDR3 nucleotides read TGTGCCAGCAGCCAAGATCCCACAGGGCGAACTGAAGCTTTCTTT.